The 13 T cell receptor beta chains reported below all come from one sample, sequenced in a study of T cell changes during pregnancy in multiple sclerosis (dated by TCRdb to the late 2010s). The library was produced with the immunoSEQ multiplex PCR assay. This is the immuneACCESS table as TCRdb keeps it, with only in-frame sequences that have V and J called. A part of the clones is gone; compared with another copy, unresolved V genes explain less than half, and the rest is unexplained. This sample gives 30,000 to 40,000 clones in total; approximately 90% of them show up just once. About 5.8% of the sample rests with the top ten. This material consisted of CD8+ T cells from peripheral blood mononuclear cells, taken in the second trimester of pregnancy. Receptors were obtained from a female donor with multiple sclerosis, enrolled in a pregnancy study.

V gene TRBV4-2 combines with J gene TRBJ2-7, with TRBD2 matching over 7 bases. CDR3 length equals 17 residues. After removal of 2 bases from V and 3 bases from J, the junction contained 13 bases not matched to a gene. Per the germline V gene, CDR1 is LGHNA and CDR2 is YNFKEQ. The CDR3 here is CASSQPYDGLVVYEQYF. In DNA, the CDR3 is TGTGCCAGCAGCCAACCTTACGACGGACTAGTCGTCTACGAGCAGTACTTC.

The genes are TRBV28 and TRBJ1-2, with D possibly being TRBD1 (6 bases). Trimming removed 1 base from V and 3 bases from J, with 15 bases in between. This CDR3 spans 16 amino acids. The germline CDR1 and CDR2 sequences are MDHEN and SYDVKM. CDR3 residues: CASSLLRGARDYGYTF. In DNA, the CDR3 is TGTGCCAGCAGTTTATTACGGGGGGCTAGAGACTATGGCTACACCTTC.

This clone was detected ten times or more. This chain uses TRBV28 with TRBJ1-5; D might be TRBD1 (5 bases). Per germline, CDR1 MDHEN and CDR2 SYDVKM. CDR3 length: 12 residues. V was trimmed by 6 bases and J by 6 bases, leaving 9 bases between them. The CDR3 DNA reads TGTGCCAGCAGGCAGGGAAGTCAGCCCCAGCATTTT. Translated, it gives CASRQGSQPQHF.

The V and J genes are TRBV13 and TRBJ2-3, with D maybe TRBD2 (6 bases). Trimming stripped 6 bases from V and 1 base from J, with 17 bases between. The CDR3 runs 16 residues. Germline V gene lookup returns CDR1 PRHDT and CDR2 FYEKMQ (reference sequence). CDR3 in amino acids: CASSSTGLQGTDTQYF. CDR3 bases: TGTGCCAGCAGTTCGACGGGACTTCAGGGCACAGATACGCAGTATTTT.

The V and J genes are TRBV28 and TRBJ2-1; TRBD1 matches at 8 bases. J was trimmed by 7 bases and V by 6 bases; bases with no gene match: 2. This CDR3 spans 12 amino acids. The V gene's germline CDR1 is MDHEN and CDR2 SYDVKM. The CDR3 loop reads CASSRTGNEQFF. CDR3 bases: TGTGCCAGCAGCCGGACAGGGAATGAGCAGTTCTTC.

This chain joins TRBV11-3 and TRBJ2-1; 7 positions match TRBD2. The CDR3 spans 14 residues. From germline, CDR1 is SGHNT and CDR2 YENEEA. V gave up 6 bases and J gave up 5 bases; unmatched junction bases: 7. In DNA, the CDR3 is TGTGCCAGCAGGAGCCGGGGGGAAGACAATGAGCAGTTCTTC. This codes for CASRSRGEDNEQFF. Complete variable domain (other parts from reference TRBV11-3 and TRBJ2-1): EAGVVQSPRYKIIEKKQPVAFWCNPISGHNTLYWYLQNLGQGPELLIRYENEEAVDDSQLPKDRFSAERLKGVDSTLKIQPAELGDSAVYLCASRSRGEDNEQFFGPGTRLTVL.

Note on this clone: Other DNA sequences from this sample encode an identical CDR3 as well. V is TRBV19 and J is TRBJ1-5; D is unclear. The CDR3 runs 13 residues. Germline loops: CDR1 LNHDA, CDR2 SQIVND (reference sequence). The V end was cut by 7 bases, the J end by 4 bases, with 11 bases between. Here the CDR3 DNA reads TGTGCCAGTAATGATGGAGGAAATCAGCCCCAGCATTTT. This encodes CASNDGGNQPQHF.

V usage is TRBV2 and J usage is TRBJ2-7; 9 nucleotides match TRBD2. Trimming at V came to 6 bases and at J to 7 bases, leaving 19 bases not matched to a gene. CDR3 length: 17 residues. The germline CDR1 and CDR2 sequences are SNHLY and FYNNEI. The CDR3 DNA reads TGTGCCAGCAGCCCAGATTCGACCATAGCGGGAGATCGGGAGCAGTACTTC. It specifies CASSPDSTIAGDREQYF.

The chain employs TRBV23-1 and TRBJ2-7, with 7 bases that match TRBD1. TRBV23-1 is reported as an ORF; its role is uncertain. The CDR3 covers 16 residues. V lost 0 bases to trimming and J lost 2 bases; unmatched junction nucleotides: 7. The CDR3 nucleotides are TGCGCCAGCAGTCAATCCGGAGACAGGGTAACCTACGAGCAGTACTTC. Its translation is CASSQSGDRVTYEQYF.

This chain uses TRBV7-8 with TRBJ2-1, with 13 positions matching TRBD2. Unmatched junction bases numbered 7, after V lost 5 bases and J lost 6 bases. This CDR3 has 16 amino acids. CDR1 and CDR2 from the germline V gene are SGHVS and FQNEAQ. CDR3 coding DNA: TGTGCCAGCAGCATCAGGACTAGCGGGAGAGGCAATGAGCAGTTCTTC. Translating gives CASSIRTSGRGNEQFF.

In regard to this clone: The germline gene is not matched at one end of the junction; a read error may be the cause. This CDR3 is CASRIAGDTQYF. The CDR3 coding sequence is TGTGCCAGTAGGATAGCGGGAGATACGCAGTATTTT. The genes are TRBV19 and TRBJ2-3; 7 positions agree with TRBD2. Germline CDR1 reads LNHDA; CDR2 reads SQIVND (reference sequence). The CDR3 sequence is 12 residues long.

This chain uses TRBV4-3 with TRBJ1-2; D uncertain. Trimming removed 0 bases at V and 4 bases at J, with 9 bases between. Germline V gene data show CDR1 as LGHNA and CDR2 as YSLEER. CDR3 length: 14 amino acids. In nucleotides, the CDR3 is TGCGCCAGCAGCCAAGAGGCAGGATCCTATGGCTACACCTTC. This encodes CASSQEAGSYGYTF.

The chain combines TRBV11-2 with TRBJ2-1; D is unresolved. Deletions cut 2 bases from V and 10 bases from J, with 9 bases between. This CDR3 spans 12 amino acids. Germline loops: CDR1 SGHAT, CDR2 FQNNGV. Here the CDR3 reads CASSLLVREQFF. In DNA form, the CDR3 reads TGTGCCAGCAGCTTACTAGTGCGCGAGCAGTTCTTC.